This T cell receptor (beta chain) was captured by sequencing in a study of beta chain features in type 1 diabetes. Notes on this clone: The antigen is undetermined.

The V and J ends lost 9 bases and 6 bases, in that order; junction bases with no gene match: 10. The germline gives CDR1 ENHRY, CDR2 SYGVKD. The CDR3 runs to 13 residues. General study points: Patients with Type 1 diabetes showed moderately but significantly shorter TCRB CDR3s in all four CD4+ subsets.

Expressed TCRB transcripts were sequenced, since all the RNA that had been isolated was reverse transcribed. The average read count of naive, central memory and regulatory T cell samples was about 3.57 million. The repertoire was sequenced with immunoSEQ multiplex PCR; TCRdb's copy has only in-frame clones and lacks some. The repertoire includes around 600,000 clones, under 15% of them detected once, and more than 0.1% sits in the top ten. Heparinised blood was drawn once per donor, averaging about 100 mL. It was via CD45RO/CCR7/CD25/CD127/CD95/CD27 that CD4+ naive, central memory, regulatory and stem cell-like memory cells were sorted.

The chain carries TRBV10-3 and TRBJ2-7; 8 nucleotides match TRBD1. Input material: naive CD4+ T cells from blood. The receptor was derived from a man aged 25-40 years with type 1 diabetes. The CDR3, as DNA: TGTGCCATTTTGGACAGGGAAGGTGGCGAGCAGTACTTC. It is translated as CAILDREGGEQYF.